The clone carrying this T cell receptor (beta chain) was recorded a few times. Antigen unknown. It was uncontrolled infection, other autoimmune disease, pregnancy or lactation that excluded patients. This sample is part of a study of T cells in Graves' hyperthyroidism and ophthalmopathy. At the level of the study: Peripheral blood was taken when the disease was first diagnosed, before any treatment began.

The CDR3 regions of TCR beta were amplified from RNA transcripts. The TCR CDR3 was amplified in a first-round RT-PCR using the HTBI primer set. MiXCR was run by TCRdb on the multiplex PCR reads, yielding one entry per CDR3 protein. Of about 840,000 distinct CDR3 sequences in the sample, roughly 40% were seen once. The ends lost 2 bases at V and 5 bases at J; junction bases unmatched: 17. CDR1 is SGHVS, CDR2 FQNEAQ, per germline. This CDR3 comprises 18 residues. Broader study findings: Also found in blood were most expanded thyroid clonotypes above 0.001.

Sample: blood. The chain couples TRBV7-8 to TRBJ2-5; 7 positions agree with TRBD2. The sequence was collected from a man aged 18 to 30 with Graves' hyperthyroidism. CDR3 coding DNA: TGTGCCAGCAGCTTACGCCCGTCCACGACTAGCACTCGGGAGACCCAGTACTTC. Translation gives CASSLRPSTTSTRETQYF.